These T cell receptor beta chains were read from a single sample in a study of blood T cell repertoires in COVID-19. The data were produced by immunoSEQ multiplex PCR, yet TCRdb's version contains in-frame clones alone and is incomplete. This sample carries about 120,000 clones, about 87% of them seen once, and the ten largest clones take roughly 2.2%. The sample comprised peripheral blood. These receptors were obtained from a woman between 50 and 59 years old with acute or convalescent COVID-19. Both conserved end residues are part of each CDR3. A D gene is named only where the DNA matches it firmly. Expanded clones get a size class; other rows say once, few or many, or leave the size out.

size	V	D	J	CDR3	DNA
.	TRBV9	.	TRBJ2-7	CASSGPGWGEQYF	TGTGCCAGCAGCGGGCCGGGGTGGGGCGAGCAGTACTTC
few	TRBV5-6	.	TRBJ2-5	CASSLAGPETQYF	TGTGCCAGCAGCTTGGCAGGGCCCGAGACCCAGTACTTC
.	TRBV9	TRBD1	TRBJ1-2	CASSPRGASTNYGYTF	TGTGCCAGCAGCCCCAGGGGGGCGAGTACTAACTATGGCTACACCTTC
.	TRBV30	TRBD1	TRBJ1-1	CASSKGAGLNTEAFF	TGTGCCTCCTCAAAGGGGGCAGGCCTGAACACTGAAGCTTTCTTT
.	TRBV30	TRBD1	TRBJ1-1	CAWTVTDRGTEAFF	TGTGCCTGGACCGTAACCGACAGGGGAACTGAAGCTTTCTTT
.	TRBV4-2	.	TRBJ1-2	CASSQEQADTANYGYTF	TGTGCCAGCAGCCAAGAGCAGGCTGACACTGCCAACTATGGCTACACCTTC
.	TRBV5-6	.	TRBJ1-2	CASQGRGAAYGYTF	TGTGCCAGCCAAGGGCGGGGGGCAGCCTATGGCTACACCTTC
once	TRBV29-1	.	TRBJ1-4	CSAAPRGGEKLFF	TGCAGCGCCGCGCCAAGGGGAGGTGAAAAACTGTTTTTT
.	TRBV19	TRBD1	TRBJ1-5	CASARDRGNQPQHF	TGTGCCAGTGCCCGGGACAGGGGCAATCAGCCCCAGCATTTT
.	TRBV7-9	.	TRBJ1-6	CASSLEPPGISPLHF	TGTGCCAGCAGCTTAGAGCCCCCAGGGATTTCACCCCTCCACTTT
.	TRBV6-5	TRBD1	TRBJ1-4	CASSYSGQGGKLFF	TGTGCCAGCAGTTACTCGGGACAGGGAGGAAAACTGTTTTTT
.	TRBV5-1	TRBD1	TRBJ2-3	CASSLGQGADTQYF	TGCGCCAGCAGCTTGGGCCAGGGGGCAGATACGCAGTATTTT
.	TRBV6-4	TRBD2	TRBJ2-1	CASSLAGGGYNEQFF	TGTGCCAGCAGTTTAGCGGGGGGGGGCTACAATGAGCAGTTCTTC
once	TRBV23-1	.	TRBJ2-2	CASSQRSLVNTGELFF	TGCGCCAGCAGTCAACGGTCCCTTGTGAACACCGGGGAGCTGTTTTTT
.	TRBV29-1	.	TRBJ1-2	CSCPTGAYGYTF	TGCAGCTGCCCTACGGGAGCCTATGGCTACACCTTC
.	TRBV9	.	TRBJ2-3	CASSVSGISETDTQYF	TGTGCCAGCAGCGTATCGGGGATCAGCGAAACAGATACGCAGTATTTT
.	TRBV3-1/TRBV3-2	.	TRBJ2-1	CASSQVRNEQFF	TGTGCCAGCAGCCAAGTTAGAAATGAGCAGTTCTTC
.	TRBV9	TRBD1	TRBJ2-1	CASSSQGGQVNNEQFF	TGTGCCAGCAGCTCCCAGGGGGGACAGGTTAACAATGAGCAGTTCTTC
.	TRBV11-3	.	TRBJ1-4	CASSLEGTKGEKLFF	TGTGCCAGCAGCTTAGAAGGGACAAAGGGGGAAAAACTGTTTTTT
.	TRBV4-1	.	TRBJ2-5	CASSLTRGIETQYF	TGCGCCAGCAGCCTGACACGGGGGATAGAGACCCAGTACTTC
.	TRBV19	.	TRBJ2-1	CASSIGTVNEQFF	TGTGCCAGTAGTATAGGAACAGTCAATGAGCAGTTCTTC
.	TRBV6-5	.	TRBJ1-3	CASSYSQSLSGNTIYF	TGTGCCAGCAGTTATAGCCAGTCCCTCTCTGGAAACACCATATATTTT
.	TRBV5-4	TRBD2	TRBJ2-7	CASSLAYGLAGGREQYF	TGTGCCAGCAGCTTGGCCTATGGACTAGCGGGAGGGCGAGAGCAGTACTTC
.	TRBV6-5	TRBD1	TRBJ1-2	CASSYVGQGGYGYTF	TGTGCCAGCAGTTACGTAGGACAGGGTGGCTATGGCTACACCTTC
.	TRBV6-2/TRBV6-3	.	TRBJ2-7	CASSRGGGFYEQYF	TGTGCCAGCAGTCGTGGGGGGGGCTTCTACGAGCAGTACTTC
.	TRBV2	TRBD1	TRBJ1-2	CASRPTGDLSGYTF	TGTGCCAGCAGGCCGACAGGGGACTTGAGCGGCTACACCTTC
.	TRBV7-2	TRBD2	TRBJ2-5	CASSLLGLAENQETQYF	TGTGCCAGCAGCTTATTAGGACTAGCGGAGAACCAAGAGACCCAGTACTTC
.	TRBV7-9	.	TRBJ2-3	CASTGLYGPTDTQYF	TGTGCCAGCACCGGCCTTTATGGTCCCACAGATACGCAGTATTTT
.	TRBV5-1	.	TRBJ2-7	CASMGAGALREQYF	TGCGCCAGCATGGGCGCGGGGGCACTGAGGGAGCAGTACTTC
.	TRBV9	TRBD1	TRBJ1-2	CASSVDEGTGPYGYTF	TGTGCCAGCAGCGTAGATGAAGGGACAGGGCCCTATGGCTACACCTTC
.	TRBV7-2	TRBD2	TRBJ2-6	CASSLIAGLSGANVLTF	TGTGCCAGCAGCTTAATAGCGGGTCTCTCTGGGGCCAACGTCCTGACTTTC
.	TRBV2	.	TRBJ2-2	CASRRGTSTGELFF	TGTGCCAGCAGGAGGGGGACGAGTACCGGGGAGCTGTTTTTT
few	TRBV19	.	TRBJ1-5	CASTPRGGNQPQHF	TGTGCCAGTACCCCCCGGGGGGGCAATCAGCCCCAGCATTTT
.	TRBV6-5	.	TRBJ1-2	CASRIRLGGYTF	TGTGCCAGCAGGATCAGACTGGGTGGCTACACCTTC
.	TRBV24-1	TRBD1	TRBJ2-1	CATGDRGSGVGEQFF	TGTGCCACCGGGGACAGGGGTTCTGGTGTCGGTGAGCAGTTCTTC
.	TRBV24-1	TRBD1	TRBJ2-1	CATSRGLKGYGEQFF	TGTGCCACGAGCAGGGGGCTGAAGGGTTACGGTGAGCAGTTCTTC